This entry describes one TCR beta chain. Its antigen is unidentified. The data were obtained in a study of chemoradiotherapy in HPV16-positive cancers. The study, taken as a whole, reports: The functional HPV-specific definition rests on just a couple of HPV16-positive patients. Non-HPV-specific T cells did not expand in tumors during treatment, whereas candidate HPV-specific clones and E7-related motifs did.

The CDR3 is made up of 16 amino acids. The germline V gene has CDR1 LGHNA and CDR2 YNFKEQ. J was trimmed by 6 bases and V by 0 bases; bases with no gene match: 8. Libraries were prepared by immunoSEQ multiplex PCR; TCRdb keeps only in-frame clonotypes and omits some of them. The sample includes around 6,500 clones, 65% to 80% of them seen just once. The chain has TRBV4-2 and TRBJ1-5; 7 bases match TRBD1. The receptor was isolated from a human donor with HPV-associated anogenital cancer. The specimen comprised tumor tissue, sampled from a patient who underwent chemoradiotherapy. The CDR3 loop reads CASSQDQGGRGQPQHF. The CDR3 DNA is TGTGCCAGCAGCCAAGATCAGGGGGGAAGGGGTCAGCCCCAGCATTTT.